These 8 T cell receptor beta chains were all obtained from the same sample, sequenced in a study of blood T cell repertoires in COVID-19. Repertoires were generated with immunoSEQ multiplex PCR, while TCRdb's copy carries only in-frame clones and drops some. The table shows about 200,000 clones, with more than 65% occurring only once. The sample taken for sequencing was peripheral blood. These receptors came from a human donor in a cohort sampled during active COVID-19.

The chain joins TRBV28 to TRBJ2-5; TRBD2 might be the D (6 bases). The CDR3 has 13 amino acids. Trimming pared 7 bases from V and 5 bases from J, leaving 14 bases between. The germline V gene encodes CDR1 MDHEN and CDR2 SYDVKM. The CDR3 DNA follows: TGTGCCAGCACCCCGGTGGGGGGTGAGACCCAGTACTTC. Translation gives CASTPVGGETQYF.

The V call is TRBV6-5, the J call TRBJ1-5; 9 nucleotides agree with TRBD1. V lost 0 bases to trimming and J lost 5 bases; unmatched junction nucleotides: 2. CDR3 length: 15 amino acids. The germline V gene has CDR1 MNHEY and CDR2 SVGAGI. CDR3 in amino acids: CASSYSRQGDQPQHF. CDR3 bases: TGTGCCAGCAGTTACTCGAGACAGGGGGATCAGCCCCAGCATTTT.

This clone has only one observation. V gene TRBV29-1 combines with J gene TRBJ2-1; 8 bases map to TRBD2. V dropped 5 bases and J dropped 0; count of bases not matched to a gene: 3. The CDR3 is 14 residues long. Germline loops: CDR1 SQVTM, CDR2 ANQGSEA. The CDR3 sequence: CSVTSGSSYNEQFF. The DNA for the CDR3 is TGCAGCGTTACAAGCGGGAGCTCCTACAATGAGCAGTTCTTC.

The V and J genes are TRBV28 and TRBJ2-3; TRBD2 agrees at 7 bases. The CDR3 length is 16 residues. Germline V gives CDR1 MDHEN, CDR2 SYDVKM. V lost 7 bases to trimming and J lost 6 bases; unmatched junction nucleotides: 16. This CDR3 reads CASTIPGGSFADTQYF. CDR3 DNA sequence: TGTGCCAGCACCATCCCTGGCGGGAGTTTTGCGGATACGCAGTATTTT.

CDR3 region: CASSPGQGFEKLFF. Written as DNA, the CDR3 is TGTGCCAGCAGCCCGGGACAGGGGTTTGAAAAACTGTTTTTT. The V call is TRBV7-9, the J call TRBJ1-4; 10 nucleotides align to TRBD1. J gave up 7 bases and V 5 bases, and 4 bases lay outside the gene matches. The length of the CDR3 is 14 residues. CDR1 and CDR2 from the germline V gene are SEHNR and FQNEAQ (reference sequence). The variable domain in full, completed from reference TRBV7-9 and TRBJ1-4, reads DTGVSQNPRHKITKRGQNVTFRCDPISEHNRLYWYRQTLGQGPEFLTYFQNEAQLEKSRLLSDRFSAERPKGSFSTLEIQRTEQGDSAMYLCASSPGQGFEKLFFGSGTQLSVL.

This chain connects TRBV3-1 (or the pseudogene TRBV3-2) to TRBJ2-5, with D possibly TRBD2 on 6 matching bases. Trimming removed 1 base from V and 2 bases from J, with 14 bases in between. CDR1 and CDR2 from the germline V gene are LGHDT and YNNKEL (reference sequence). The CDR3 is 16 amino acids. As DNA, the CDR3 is TGTGCCAGCAGCCAAGGAAGAGGCGGAGGGCAAGAGACCCAGTACTTC. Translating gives CASSQGRGGGQETQYF.

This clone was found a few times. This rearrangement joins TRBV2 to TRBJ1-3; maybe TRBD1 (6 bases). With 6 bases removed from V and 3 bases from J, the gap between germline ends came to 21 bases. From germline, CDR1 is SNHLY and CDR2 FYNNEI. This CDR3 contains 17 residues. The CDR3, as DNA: TGTGCCAGCAGCCTAACCTCTACAGGGTCGGGTGGAAACACCATATATTTT. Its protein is CASSLTSTGSGGNTIYF.

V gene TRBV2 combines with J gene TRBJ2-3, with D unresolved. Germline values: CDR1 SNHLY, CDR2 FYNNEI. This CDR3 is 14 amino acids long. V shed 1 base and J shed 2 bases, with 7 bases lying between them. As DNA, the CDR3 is TGTGCCAGCAGTGAAGGTCGGTACACAGATACGCAGTATTTT. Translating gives CASSEGRYTDTQYF.